This T cell receptor (beta chain) was documented in a study of blood T cell repertoires in COVID-19. Study as a whole: COVID-19 samples collected from the United States, Italy and Spain covered acute and convalescent phases. The cDNA or gDNA used as material had been derived from T cells, B-cell-depleted T cells, or PBMCs.

There are 12 residues in the CDR3. Trimming removed 5 bases at V and 10 bases at J, with 9 bases between. How the authors handled the data: Estimates of nucleated cell counts were drawn from the amplification of reference gene primers. Data came from immunoSEQ multiplex PCR; TCRdb stores just in-frame clones and leaves some out. V and J calls plus clone size are reproduced from that table; the DNA served to infer D and trimming. The sample has about 120,000 clones; over 75% are singletons. This TCR derives from an elderly man with acute or convalescent COVID-19. Sequenced: peripheral blood. The chain couples TRBV12-3 or TRBV12-4 to TRBJ1-6; D not certain. In DNA form, the CDR3 reads TGTGCCAGCAGTGAGAGGGAATCACCCCTCCACTTT. Its translation is CASSERESPLHF.